Here is one T cell receptor (beta chain) with its context. Its target is not known. The CDR3 end falls 3 residues outside the read, so it is completed with the germline J gene. Germline CDR1 SGHVS, CDR2 FNYEAQ. With 4 bases removed from V and 5 bases from J, the gap between germline ends came to 17 bases. The CDR3 spans 16 residues. Produced via immunoSEQ multiplex PCR; TCRdb's table is partial and in-frame only. The record lists about 33,000 clones, of which the ten most abundant hold 7.8%. The data derive from a study of T cells in women clearing cervical HPV infection. Study in general: Controls' single incident HPV16 infection cleared within 12 months without precancer.

Whole-study results and caveats: A classifier using richness and V gene abundances reached an AUC of nearly 0.85. Repertoire richness, not evenness, was significantly elevated in CIN3+ cases versus controls. TRBV6-7 abundance was lower in cases than controls (around 0.1% versus 0.15%).

The receptor was isolated from a woman between 18 and 70 years old with a cervical HPV16 infection that either progressed to CIN3+ or cleared (not recorded which). This rearrangement joins TRBV7-6 to TRBJ2-2; a possible D gene is TRBD2 (6 bases). Sequencing was done on a sample of blood buffy coat. The CDR3 sequence: CASSYAGTSSTGELFF. Incomplete CDR3 DNA: TGTGCCAGCAGCTATGCCGGGACTTCCTCAACCGGGGAG.